This T cell receptor beta chain was recorded in a study of cytomegalovirus exposure and HLA in healthy donors. For this clone: Its matching antigen is unknown.

Whole-study findings and limits: One later analysis reportedly identified an Asian-associated ancestry cluster that showed fewer N-insertions than the roughly 700-donor mean. Later work found most CMV-associated TCR beta chains apparently HLA-restricted. In vitro assays verified that three CMV-associated chains recognized CMV antigens specifically. What a later analysis showed was that several of the most significant clusters appeared linked to common viral pathogens.

Primers for the PCR totalled 60 Vbeta and 13 Jbeta. TCRdb's table, derived via immunoSEQ multiplex PCR, lists solely in-frame clones and lacks some. The sample lists more than 100,000 clones, around 76% occurring once. The length of the CDR3 is 15 residues. Germline V gene sequence: CDR1 SGHTA, CDR2 FQGNSA. Unmatched junction bases numbered 7, after V lost 5 bases and J lost 1 base. The chain is built from TRBV7-2 and TRBJ2-7; 8 nucleotides agree with TRBD1. The sample was PBMCs. The receptor's source is a man in his 60s in good health and CMV-seropositive. CDR3 sequence (DNA): TGTGCCAGCAGCCCAAGACAGGGGCTGTCCTACGAGCAGTACTTC. Its translation: CASSPRQGLSYEQYF.